This T cell receptor beta chain was found in a study of blood T cell repertoires in COVID-19. Study information: There were acute and convalescent COVID-19 samples, and they came from the United States, Italy and Spain. In each case, the material was cDNA or gDNA derived from T cells, B-cell-depleted T cells, or PBMCs.

The CDR3 has 14 amino acids. In the original processing: Estimated nucleated cell counts came from reference gene primer amplification. The repertoire was sequenced with immunoSEQ multiplex PCR; TCRdb's copy has only in-frame clones and lacks some. Clone size and the V and J calls come from that table; the DNA yielded D and trimming. The sample consists of hundreds of thousands of clones, roughly 90% of them appearing once. The J gene is TRBJ1-1, the V gene TRBV21-1; the DNA was not used to check the table's D call, TRBD1. TRBV21-1 is noted as a pseudogene. The sample was peripheral blood. The TCR sequence derives from a woman younger than 45 with COVID-19, enrolled during active disease. CDR3 bases: TGTGCCAGCATCATAAAAAGGGGGCGCACTGAAGCTTTCTTT. Protein: CASIIKRGRTEAFF.